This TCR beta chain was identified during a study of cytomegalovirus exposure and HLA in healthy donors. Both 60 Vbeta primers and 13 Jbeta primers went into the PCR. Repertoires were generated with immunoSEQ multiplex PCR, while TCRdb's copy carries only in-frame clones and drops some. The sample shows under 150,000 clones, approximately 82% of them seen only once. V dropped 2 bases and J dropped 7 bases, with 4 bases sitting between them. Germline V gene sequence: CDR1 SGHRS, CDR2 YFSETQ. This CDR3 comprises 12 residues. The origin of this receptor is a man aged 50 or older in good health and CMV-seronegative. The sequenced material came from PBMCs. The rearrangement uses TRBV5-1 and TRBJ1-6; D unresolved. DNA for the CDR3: TGCGCCAGCAGCTTCCCAAATTCACCCCTCCACTTT. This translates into CASSFPNSPLHF. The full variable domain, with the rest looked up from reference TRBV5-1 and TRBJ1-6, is KAGVTQTPRYLIKTRGQQVTLSCSPISGHRSVSWYQQTPGQGLQFLFEYFSETQRNKGNFPGRFSGRQFSNSRSEMNVSTLELGDSALYLCASSFPNSPLHFGNGTRLTVT.